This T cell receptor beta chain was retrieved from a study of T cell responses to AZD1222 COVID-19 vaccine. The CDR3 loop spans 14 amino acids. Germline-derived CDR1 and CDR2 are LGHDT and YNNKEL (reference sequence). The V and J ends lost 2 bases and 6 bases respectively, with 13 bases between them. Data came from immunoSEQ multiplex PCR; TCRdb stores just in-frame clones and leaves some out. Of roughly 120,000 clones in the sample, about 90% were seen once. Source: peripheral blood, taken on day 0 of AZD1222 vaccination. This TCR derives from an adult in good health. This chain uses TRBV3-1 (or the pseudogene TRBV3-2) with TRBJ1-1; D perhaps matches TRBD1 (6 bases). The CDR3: CASSQSRGQSEAFF. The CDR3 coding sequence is TGTGCCAGCAGCCAAAGTCGTGGACAGTCTGAAGCTTTCTTT.